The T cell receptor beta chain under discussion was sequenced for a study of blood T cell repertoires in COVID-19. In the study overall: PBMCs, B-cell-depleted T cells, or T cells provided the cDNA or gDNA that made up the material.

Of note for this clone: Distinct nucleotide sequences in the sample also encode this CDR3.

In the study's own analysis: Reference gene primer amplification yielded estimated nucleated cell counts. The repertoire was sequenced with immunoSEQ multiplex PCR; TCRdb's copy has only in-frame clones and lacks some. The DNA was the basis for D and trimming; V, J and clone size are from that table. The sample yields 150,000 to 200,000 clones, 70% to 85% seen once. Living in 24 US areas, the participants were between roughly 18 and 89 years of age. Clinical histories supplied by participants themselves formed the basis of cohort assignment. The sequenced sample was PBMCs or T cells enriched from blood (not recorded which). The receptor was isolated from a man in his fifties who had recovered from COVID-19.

The CDR3 nucleotides are TGTGCCAGCAGCCTAGGGCAGAACACTGAAGCTTTCTTT. This gives the protein CASSLGQNTEAFF. This sequence joins TRBV11-2 and TRBJ1-1; D unresolved. CDR3 size: 13 residues. Trimming took off 5 bases at V and 1 base at J, with 8 bases between the two ends. Per germline, CDR1 SGHAT and CDR2 FQNNGV.